Listed below are T cell receptor beta chains from one sample, sequenced in a study of monozygotic twins with inflammatory bowel disease. TCRdb reanalyzed the 5' RACE reads, giving one entry per CDR3 protein sequence and no DNA. This table holds a few hundred thousand distinct CDR3 sequences. Sequencing was performed on blood. The source of these receptors is a human donor with ulcerative colitis or Crohn's disease, or a healthy co-twin of an affected twin (not recorded which). The CDR3 runs from the conserved cysteine through the conserved F or W. Fields, in order: J gene, V gene, CDR3 protein.

>TRBJ1-1|TRBV29-1
CSVSRGANPEAFF
>TRBJ1-5|TRBV25-1
CASSLGGVGGNQPQHF
>TRBJ2-2|TRBV21-1
CASSKKTGVNTGELFF
>TRBJ1-1|TRBV12-3/TRBV12-4
CASSLTGGTGTEAFF
>TRBJ1-3|TRBV4-1
CASSPMRGLGDGNTIYF
>TRBJ2-4|TRBV15
CATSRGRTEIKNIQYF
>TRBJ2-3|TRBV11-2
CASSFSGGKDTQYF
>TRBJ1-1|TRBV4-1
CASSQDRLGQGNTEAFF
>TRBJ2-7|TRBV5-4
CASSFRDRVPYEQYF
>TRBJ1-5|TRBV5-5
CASSWHPGKRQPQHF
>TRBJ2-2|TRBV2
CASGRDRANTGELFF
>TRBJ2-3|TRBV12-3/TRBV12-4
CASSLQPVRTDTQYF
>TRBJ2-5|TRBV7-2
CASRGLAGGPETQYF
>TRBJ2-5|TRBV7-2
CASSLSGRASETQYF
>TRBJ1-4|TRBV28
CASSYRGGVTEKLFF
>TRBJ2-2|TRBV5-1
CASSFLQSNTGELFF
>TRBJ1-2|TRBV25-1
CASSEMGWYTF
>TRBJ1-4|TRBV7-7
CASSLGPGGNEKLFF
>TRBJ1-3|TRBV4-3
CASSPAGDGNTIYF
>TRBJ2-7|TRBV7-9
CASSPDFSYEQYF
>TRBJ2-7|TRBV7-2
CASSPSGPYYEQYF
>TRBJ2-1|TRBV2
CAITSGNEQFF
>TRBJ1-1|TRBV29-1
CSGLQGGTEAFF
>TRBJ1-2|TRBV6-2/TRBV6-3
CASSSKTARGPYGYTF
>TRBJ2-4|TRBV5-1
CASSPSLTSVMGQNIQYF
>TRBJ2-3|TRBV7-3
CASSPGSVAGALDTQYF
>TRBJ2-7|TRBV6-1
CASSGSFLLEQYF
>TRBJ1-1|TRBV6-5
CASSYRAGGMHTEAFF
>TRBJ1-1|TRBV18
CASSPVFYEAFF
>TRBJ2-5|TRBV7-2
CASSLGAGLRETQYF
>TRBJ1-1|TRBV18
CASEQGNTEAFF
>TRBJ2-3|TRBV20-1
CSASSLAPDTQYF
>TRBJ2-1|TRBV10-3
CAISELAGGYNEQFF
>TRBJ2-3|TRBV5-1
CASSAGVRVIRTDTQYF
>TRBJ2-7|TRBV4-1
CASSQGLAYEQYF
>TRBJ1-5|TRBV7-2
CASQGGINRPQHF
>TRBJ1-5|TRBV30
CAWSPQGGQPQHF
>TRBJ2-5|TRBV7-8
CASSSHGGMETQYF
>TRBJ2-3|TRBV29-1
CSADLHGTQYF
>TRBJ2-5|TRBV5-1
CASTHKAGVFQETQYF
>TRBJ2-1|TRBV6-1
CASSVVTGGLFRANEQFF